This T cell receptor beta chain was obtained from a study of tumor-infiltrating lymphocytes in primary liver carcinoma. Making TCR beta cDNA involved approximately 530 ng total RNA and a constant-region primer. For TCR beta, libraries were produced by three nested multiplex PCR rounds using slightly modified ARM-PCR. The study ran its first two PCR rounds for nine to ten cycles each, using TRBV1-TRBV30 forward primers and a C-beta reverse primer. A single record per CDR3 protein comes from TCRdb applying MiXCR to the multiplex PCR reads. The sample carries about 99,000 distinct CDR3 sequences, around two thirds recorded once. The CDR3 runs to 14 residues. Germline CDR1 is SQVTM and CDR2 is ANQGSEA. The V gene end was trimmed by 7 bases and the J gene end by 5 bases; junction bases not matched to a gene: 12. Investigators took RNA and DNA out together from 20-30 mg of unsorted bulk tissue.

The receptor was derived from a woman aged 60-75 years with primary liver carcinoma and hepatitis B virus infection. Sample: liver tumor tissue from sampling region 5. Subset specified: tumor region T5, tumor centre. The J gene is TRBJ2-3, the V gene TRBV29-1, with TRBD2 identical over 7 bases. CDR3 sequence reads: CSAHPGGCVDTQYF. CDR3 sequence (DNA): TGCAGCGCCCACCCCGGGGGGTGCGTAGATACGCAGTATTTT.